This entry is about one T cell receptor beta chain. The CDR3 contains 13 residues. Per the germline V gene, CDR1 is MRHNA and CDR2 is SNTAGT. V dropped 5 bases and J dropped 5; count of bases not matched to a gene: 3. These data are taken from a study of T cell changes during pregnancy in multiple sclerosis. Using immunoSEQ multiplex PCR, the repertoire was profiled, and TCRdb retains in-frame clones only, with some absent. The sample has 30,000 to 40,000 clones; over 75% are singletons. The chain employs TRBV6-4 and TRBJ2-5; 9 bases are shared with TRBD1. The sample was CD4+ T cells from peripheral blood mononuclear cells, taken in the first trimester of pregnancy. This sequence originates from a female donor in good health, enrolled as a control in a pregnancy study. The chain's CDR3 is CASSSDRGETQYF. The CDR3 nucleotides read TGTGCCAGCAGTAGCGACAGGGGGGAGACCCAGTACTTC.